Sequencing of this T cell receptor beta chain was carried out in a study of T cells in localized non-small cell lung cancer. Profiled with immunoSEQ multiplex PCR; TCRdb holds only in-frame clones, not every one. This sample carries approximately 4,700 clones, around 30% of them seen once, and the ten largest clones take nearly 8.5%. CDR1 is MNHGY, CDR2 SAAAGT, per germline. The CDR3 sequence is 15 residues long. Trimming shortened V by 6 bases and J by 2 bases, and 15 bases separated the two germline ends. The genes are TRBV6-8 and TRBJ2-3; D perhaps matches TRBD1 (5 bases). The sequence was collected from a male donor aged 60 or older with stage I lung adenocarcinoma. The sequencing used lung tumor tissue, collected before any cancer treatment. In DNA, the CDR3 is TGTGCCAGCAGCCTGCAAGAAGGGGTCACAGATACGCAGTATTTT. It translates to CASSLQEGVTDTQYF.